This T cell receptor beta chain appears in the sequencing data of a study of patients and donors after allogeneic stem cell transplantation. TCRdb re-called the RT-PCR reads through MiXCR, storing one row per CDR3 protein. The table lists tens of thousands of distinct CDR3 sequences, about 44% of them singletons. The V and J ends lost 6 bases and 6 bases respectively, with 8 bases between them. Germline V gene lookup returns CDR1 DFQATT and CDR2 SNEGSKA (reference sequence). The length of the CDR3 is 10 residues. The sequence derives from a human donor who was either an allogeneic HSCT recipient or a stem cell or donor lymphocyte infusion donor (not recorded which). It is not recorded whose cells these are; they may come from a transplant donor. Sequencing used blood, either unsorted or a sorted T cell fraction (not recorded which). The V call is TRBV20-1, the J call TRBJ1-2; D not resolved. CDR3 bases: TGCAGTGCAACCCTTAATGGCTACACCTTC. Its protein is CSATLNGYTF.